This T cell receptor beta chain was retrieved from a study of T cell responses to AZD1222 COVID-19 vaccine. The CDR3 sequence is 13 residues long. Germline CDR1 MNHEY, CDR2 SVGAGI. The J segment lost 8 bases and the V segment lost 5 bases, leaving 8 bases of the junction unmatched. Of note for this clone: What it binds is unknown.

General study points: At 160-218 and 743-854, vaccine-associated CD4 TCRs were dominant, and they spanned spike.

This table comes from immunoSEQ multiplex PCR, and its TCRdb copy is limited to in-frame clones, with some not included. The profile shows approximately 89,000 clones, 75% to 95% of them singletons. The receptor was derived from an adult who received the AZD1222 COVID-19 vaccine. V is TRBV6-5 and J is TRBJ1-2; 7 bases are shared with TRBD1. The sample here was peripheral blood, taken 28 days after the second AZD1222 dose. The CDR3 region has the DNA TGTGCCAGCAGTAGATGGACAGGACAGGGCTACACCTTC. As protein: CASSRWTGQGYTF.